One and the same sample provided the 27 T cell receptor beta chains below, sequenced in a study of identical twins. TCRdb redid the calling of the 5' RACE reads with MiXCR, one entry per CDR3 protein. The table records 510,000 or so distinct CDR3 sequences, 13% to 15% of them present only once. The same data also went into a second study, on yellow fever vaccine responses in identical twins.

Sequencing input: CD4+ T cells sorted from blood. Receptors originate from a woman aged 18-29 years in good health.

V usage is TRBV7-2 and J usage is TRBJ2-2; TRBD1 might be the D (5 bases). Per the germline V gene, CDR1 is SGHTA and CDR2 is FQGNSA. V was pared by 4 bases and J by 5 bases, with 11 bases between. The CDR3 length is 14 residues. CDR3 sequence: CASSWAGWTGELFF. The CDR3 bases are TGTGCCAGCAGCTGGGCAGGGTGGACCGGGGAGCTGTTTTTT.

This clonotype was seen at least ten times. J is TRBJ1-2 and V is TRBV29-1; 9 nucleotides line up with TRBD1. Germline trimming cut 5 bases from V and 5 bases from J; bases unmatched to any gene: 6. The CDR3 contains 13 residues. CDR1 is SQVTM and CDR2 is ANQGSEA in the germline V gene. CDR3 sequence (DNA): TGCAGCGTTACCTCGACAGGGGGGTATGGCTACACCTTC. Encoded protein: CSVTSTGGYGYTF. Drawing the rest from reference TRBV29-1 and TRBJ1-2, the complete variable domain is SAVISQKPSRDICQRGTSLTIQCQVDSQVTMMFWYRQQPGQSLTLIATANQGSEATYESGFVIDKFPISRPNLTFSTLTVSNMSPEDSSIYLCSVTSTGGYGYTFGSGTRLTVV.

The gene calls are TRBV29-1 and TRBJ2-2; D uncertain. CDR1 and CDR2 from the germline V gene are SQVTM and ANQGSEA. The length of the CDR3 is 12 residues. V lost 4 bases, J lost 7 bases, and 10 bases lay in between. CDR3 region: CSVARNGGELFF. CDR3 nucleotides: TGCAGCGTTGCCAGGAATGGCGGGGAGCTGTTTTTT.

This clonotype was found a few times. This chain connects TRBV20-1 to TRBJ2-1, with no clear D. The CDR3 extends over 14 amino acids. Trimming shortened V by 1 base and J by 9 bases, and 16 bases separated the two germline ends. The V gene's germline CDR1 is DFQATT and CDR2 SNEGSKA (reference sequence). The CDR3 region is CSARGVAGWGEQFF. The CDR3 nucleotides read TGCAGTGCTAGAGGTGTGGCCGGGTGGGGTGAGCAGTTCTTC.

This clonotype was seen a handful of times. CDR3 amino acids: CASSLSFGNSNQPQHF. The CDR3, as DNA: TGTGCCAGCAGTTTAAGTTTCGGGAATAGCAATCAGCCCCAGCATTTT. The rearrangement links TRBV28 to TRBJ1-5; no clear D. Germline V lookup: CDR1 MDHEN, CDR2 SYDVKM. This CDR3 contains 16 residues. Trimming shortened V by 2 bases and J by 0 bases, and 11 bases separated the two germline ends.

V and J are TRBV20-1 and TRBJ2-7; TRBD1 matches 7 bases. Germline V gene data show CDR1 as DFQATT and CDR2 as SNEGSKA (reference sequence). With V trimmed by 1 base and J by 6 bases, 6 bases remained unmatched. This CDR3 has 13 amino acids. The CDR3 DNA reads TGCAGTGCTAGAGGCCAAACAGGGGTCGAGCAGTACGTC. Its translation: CSARGQTGVEQYV.

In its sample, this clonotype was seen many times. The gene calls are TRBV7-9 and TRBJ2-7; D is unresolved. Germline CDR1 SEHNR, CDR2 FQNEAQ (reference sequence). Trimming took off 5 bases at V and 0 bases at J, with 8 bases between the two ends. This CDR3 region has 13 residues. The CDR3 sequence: CASSRDNSYEQYF. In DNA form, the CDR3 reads TGTGCCAGCAGCCGAGACAACTCCTACGAGCAGTACTTC.

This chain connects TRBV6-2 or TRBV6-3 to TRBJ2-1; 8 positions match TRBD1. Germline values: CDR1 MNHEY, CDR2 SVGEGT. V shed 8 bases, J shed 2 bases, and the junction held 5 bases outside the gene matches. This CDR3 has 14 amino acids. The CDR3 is CASYQGAPYNEQFF. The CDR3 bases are TGTGCCAGCTACCAGGGGGCCCCCTACAATGAGCAGTTCTTC.

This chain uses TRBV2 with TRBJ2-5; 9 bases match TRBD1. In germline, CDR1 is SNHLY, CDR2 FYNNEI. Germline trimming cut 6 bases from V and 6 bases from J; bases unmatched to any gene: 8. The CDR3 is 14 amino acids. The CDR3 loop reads CASSERDRAKTQYF. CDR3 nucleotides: TGTGCCAGCAGCGAAAGGGACAGGGCGAAGACCCAGTACTTC. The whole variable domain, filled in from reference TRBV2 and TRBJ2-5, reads EPEVTQTPSHQVTQMGQEVILRCVPISNHLYFYWYRQILGQKVEFLVSFYNNEISEKSEIFDDQFSVERPDGSNFTLKIRSTKLEDSAMYFCASSERDRAKTQYFGPGTRLLVL.

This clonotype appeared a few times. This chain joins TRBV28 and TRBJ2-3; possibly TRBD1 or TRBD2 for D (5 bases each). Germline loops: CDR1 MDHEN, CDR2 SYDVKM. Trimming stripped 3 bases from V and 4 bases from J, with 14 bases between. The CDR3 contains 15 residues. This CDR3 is CASSFEGKGPDTQYF. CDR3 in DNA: TGTGCCAGCAGTTTTGAGGGGAAAGGGCCAGATACGCAGTATTTT.

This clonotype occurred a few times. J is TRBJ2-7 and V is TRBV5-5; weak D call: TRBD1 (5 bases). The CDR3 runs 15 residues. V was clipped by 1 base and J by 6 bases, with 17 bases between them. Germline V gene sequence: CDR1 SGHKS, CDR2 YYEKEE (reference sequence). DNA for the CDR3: TGTGCCAGCAGCTTGCGTTTAGGGGCTGATACCGAGCAGTACTTC. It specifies CASSLRLGADTEQYF. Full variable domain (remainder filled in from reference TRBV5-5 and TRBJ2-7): DAGVTQSPTHLIKTRGQQVTLRCSPISGHKSVSWYQQVLGQGPQFIFQYYEKEERGRGNFPDRFSARQFPNYSSELNVNALLLGDSALYLCASSLRLGADTEQYFGPGTRLTVT.

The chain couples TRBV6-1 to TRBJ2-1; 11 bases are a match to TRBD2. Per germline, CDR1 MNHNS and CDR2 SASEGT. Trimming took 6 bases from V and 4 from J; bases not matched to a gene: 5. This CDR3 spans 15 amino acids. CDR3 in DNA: TGTGCCAGCAGAAAGGGACTAGCGGAATACAATGAGCAGTTCTTC. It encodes CASRKGLAEYNEQFF.

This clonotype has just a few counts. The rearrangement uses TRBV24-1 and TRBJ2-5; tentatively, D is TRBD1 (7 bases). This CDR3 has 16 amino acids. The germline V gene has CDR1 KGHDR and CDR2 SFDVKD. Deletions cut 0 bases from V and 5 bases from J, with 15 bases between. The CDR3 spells CATSDLPQGGGETQYF. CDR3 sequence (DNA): TGTGCCACCAGTGATTTGCCGCAGGGGGGTGGTGAGACCCAGTACTTC.

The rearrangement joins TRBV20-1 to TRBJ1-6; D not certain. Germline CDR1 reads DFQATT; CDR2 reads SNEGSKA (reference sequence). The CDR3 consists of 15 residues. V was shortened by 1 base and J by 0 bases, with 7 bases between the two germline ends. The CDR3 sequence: CSARVGSSYNSPLHF. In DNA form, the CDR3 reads TGCAGTGCTAGAGTAGGGAGCTCCTATAATTCACCCCTCCACTTT.

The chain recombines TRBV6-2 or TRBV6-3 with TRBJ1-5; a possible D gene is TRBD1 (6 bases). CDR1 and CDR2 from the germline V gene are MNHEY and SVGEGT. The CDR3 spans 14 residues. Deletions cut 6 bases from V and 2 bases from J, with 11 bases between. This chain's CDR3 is CASSRRTGNQPQHF. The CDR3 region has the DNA TGTGCCAGCAGCCGACGGACAGGCAATCAGCCCCAGCATTTT.

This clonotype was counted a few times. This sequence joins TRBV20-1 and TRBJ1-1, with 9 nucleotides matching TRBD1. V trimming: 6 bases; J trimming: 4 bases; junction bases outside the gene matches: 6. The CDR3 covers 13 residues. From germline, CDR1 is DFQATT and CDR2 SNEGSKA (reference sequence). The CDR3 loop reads CSADGQGTTEAFF. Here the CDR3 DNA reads TGCAGTGCAGACGGACAGGGGACCACTGAAGCTTTCTTT.

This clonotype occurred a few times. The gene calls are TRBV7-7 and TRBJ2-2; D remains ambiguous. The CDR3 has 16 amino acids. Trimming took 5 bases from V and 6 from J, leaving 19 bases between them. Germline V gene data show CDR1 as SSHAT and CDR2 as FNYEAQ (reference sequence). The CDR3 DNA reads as TGTGCCAGCAGCAACTACGTCGGGTTTTGCCCCGGGGAGCTGTTTTTT. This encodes CASSNYVGFCPGELFF.

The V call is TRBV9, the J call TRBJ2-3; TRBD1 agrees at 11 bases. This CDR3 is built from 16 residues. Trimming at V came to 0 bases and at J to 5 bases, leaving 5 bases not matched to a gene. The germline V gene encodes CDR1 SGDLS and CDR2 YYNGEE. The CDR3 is CASSVAVGQGEDTQYF. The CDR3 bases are TGTGCCAGCAGCGTAGCGGTGGGACAGGGGGAAGATACGCAGTATTTT.

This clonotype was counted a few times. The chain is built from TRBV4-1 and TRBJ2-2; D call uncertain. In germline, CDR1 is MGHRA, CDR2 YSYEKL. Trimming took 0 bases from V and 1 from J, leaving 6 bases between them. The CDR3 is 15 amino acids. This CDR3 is CASSQEGKNTGELFF. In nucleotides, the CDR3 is TGCGCCAGCAGCCAAGAAGGGAAGAACACCGGGGAGCTGTTTTTT.

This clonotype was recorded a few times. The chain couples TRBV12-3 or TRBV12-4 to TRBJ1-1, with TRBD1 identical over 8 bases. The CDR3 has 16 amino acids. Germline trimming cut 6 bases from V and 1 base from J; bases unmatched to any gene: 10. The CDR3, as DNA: TGTGCCAGCAGCCCCTTCGGGACAGGACGGAACACTGAAGCTTTCTTT. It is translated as CASSPFGTGRNTEAFF.

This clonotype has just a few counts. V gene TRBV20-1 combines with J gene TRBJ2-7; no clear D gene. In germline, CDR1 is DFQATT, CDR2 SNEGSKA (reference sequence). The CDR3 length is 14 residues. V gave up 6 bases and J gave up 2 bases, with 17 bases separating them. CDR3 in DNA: TGCAGTGCGACCCCCATCTCACTTACCTACGAGCAGTACTTC. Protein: CSATPISLTYEQYF.

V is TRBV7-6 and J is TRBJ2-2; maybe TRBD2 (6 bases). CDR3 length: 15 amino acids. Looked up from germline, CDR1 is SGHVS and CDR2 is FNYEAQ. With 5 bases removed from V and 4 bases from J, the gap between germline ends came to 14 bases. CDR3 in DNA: TGTGCCAGCAGCCCAACGCCGGGAGTCACCGGGGAGCTGTTTTTT. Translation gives CASSPTPGVTGELFF.

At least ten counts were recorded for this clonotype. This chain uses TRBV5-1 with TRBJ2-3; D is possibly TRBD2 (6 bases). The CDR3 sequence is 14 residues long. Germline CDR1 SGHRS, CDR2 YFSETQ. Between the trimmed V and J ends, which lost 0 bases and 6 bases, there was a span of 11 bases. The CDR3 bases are TGCGCCAGCAGCTTGGTGCAGGGAGGTGATACGCAGTATTTT. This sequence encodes CASSLVQGGDTQYF.

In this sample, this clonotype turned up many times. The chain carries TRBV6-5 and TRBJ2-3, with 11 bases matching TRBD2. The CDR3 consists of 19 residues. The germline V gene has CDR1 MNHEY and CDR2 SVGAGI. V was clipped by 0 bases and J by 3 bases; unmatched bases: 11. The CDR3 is CASSYSSSGRSMGTDTQYF. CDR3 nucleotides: TGTGCCAGCAGTTACTCGTCTAGCGGGAGGAGTATGGGGACAGATACGCAGTATTTT.

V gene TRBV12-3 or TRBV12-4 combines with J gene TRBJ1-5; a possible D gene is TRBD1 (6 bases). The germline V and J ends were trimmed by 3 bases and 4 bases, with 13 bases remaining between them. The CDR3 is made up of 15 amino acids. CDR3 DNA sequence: TGTGCCAGCAGTTTCAGGCAGGGGAATAATCAGCCCCAGCATTTT. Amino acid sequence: CASSFRQGNNQPQHF.

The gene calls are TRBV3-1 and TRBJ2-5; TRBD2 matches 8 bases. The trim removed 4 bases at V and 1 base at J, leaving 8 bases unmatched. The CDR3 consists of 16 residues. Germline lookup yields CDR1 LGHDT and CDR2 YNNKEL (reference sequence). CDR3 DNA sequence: TGTGCCAGCAGCCGGGAACTAGCGGACGTCCAAGAGACCCAGTACTTC. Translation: CASSRELADVQETQYF.

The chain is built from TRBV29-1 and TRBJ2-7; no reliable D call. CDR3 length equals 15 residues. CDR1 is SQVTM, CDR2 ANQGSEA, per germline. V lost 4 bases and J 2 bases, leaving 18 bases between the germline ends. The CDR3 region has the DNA TGCAGCGTTGGATCTATGACCGCCTTTCCCTACGAGCAGTACGTC. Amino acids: CSVGSMTAFPYEQYV.